The T cell receptor beta chain described here comes from a study of shared T cell receptors in the human thymus. The germline V gene encodes CDR1 LGHNA and CDR2 YSLEER. The CDR3 sequence is 17 residues long. Between the trimmed V and J ends, which lost 1 base and 2 bases, there was a span of 15 bases. Here immunoSEQ multiplex PCR was the method, and the copy in TCRdb shows in-frame clones only, minus some. Seen here are 640,000 or so clones, over 75% observed once, and the top ten hold under 0.01%. In addition, the sample was reused for a study of human thymus T cells.

V gene TRBV4-3 combines with J gene TRBJ2-1; a weak D match, TRBD2 (5 bases). The sequence was obtained from a boy under two years old with a congenital heart defect. The specimen sequenced was thymocytes. CDR3 residues: CASSQAISRTAYNEQFF. Written as DNA, the CDR3 is TGCGCCAGCAGCCAAGCGATATCCAGGACTGCCTACAATGAGCAGTTCTTC.